The 10 T cell receptor beta chains below come from one sample, sequenced in a study of OX40 agonist ivuxolimab in advanced cancers. The assay was immunoSEQ multiplex PCR, and TCRdb's table has in-frame clones only and misses some. The repertoire holds 25,000 to 35,000 clones, about 88% seen once, with 13% to 15% in the top ten. The sample in question was CD4+ or CD8+ T cells sorted from blood, obtained in a trial of the OX40 agonist ivuxolimab. Every receptor here comes from an adult with an advanced solid tumor such as melanoma, head and neck, liver or kidney cancer.

The CDR3 DNA reads TGTGCCAGCAGCGTAGCCACTAGCGGAGCTTCCAATGAGCAGTTCTTC. Amino acids: CASSVATSGASNEQFF. The chain has TRBV9 and TRBJ2-1; 8 nucleotides align to TRBD2. The CDR3 has 16 amino acids. V lost 0 bases and J lost 6; bases outside the gene matches: 8. The germline CDR1 and CDR2 sequences are SGDLS and YYNGEE.

This chain connects TRBV7-9 to TRBJ2-4; TRBD1 is a possible D gene (5 bases). The CDR3 has 13 amino acids. V lost 8 bases and J lost 0, with 8 bases in between. Germline V CDR1 and CDR2: SEHNR, FQNEAQ (reference sequence). CDR3 nucleotides: TGTGCCAGCGACAGAATAGCCAAAAACATTCAGTACTTC. Translated, it gives CASDRIAKNIQYF.

This clone has a single count. The chain is built from TRBV2 and TRBJ2-3, with D tentatively TRBD1 (6 bases). Trimming removed 8 bases at V and 0 bases at J, with 12 bases between. The CDR3 runs to 14 residues. Germline V gene lookup returns CDR1 SNHLY and CDR2 FYNNEI. CDR3 DNA sequence: TGTGCCAGCGGCCAGGGGATTAGCACAGATACGCAGTATTTT. It translates to CASGQGISTDTQYF. Full variable domain (missing parts from reference TRBV2 and TRBJ2-3): EPEVTQTPSHQVTQMGQEVILRCVPISNHLYFYWYRQILGQKVEFLVSFYNNEISEKSEIFDDQFSVERPDGSNFTLKIRSTKLEDSAMYFCASGQGISTDTQYFGPGTRLTVL.

The chain links TRBV28 to TRBJ2-5, with D perhaps TRBD2 (6 bases). Germline V CDR1 and CDR2: MDHEN, SYDVKM. Trimming stripped 3 bases from V and 4 bases from J, with 15 bases between. The CDR3 runs 15 residues. CDR3 sequence reads: CASSFGALEGETQYF. For the CDR3, the DNA is TGTGCCAGCAGTTTCGGAGCATTGGAGGGAGAGACCCAGTACTTC.

The genes are TRBV7-2 and TRBJ2-1; a weak D match, TRBD1 (6 bases). The CDR3 totals 14 residues. V was shortened by 5 bases and J by 9 bases, with 17 bases between the two germline ends. Germline V lookup: CDR1 SGHTA, CDR2 FQGNSA. CDR3 residues: CASSINTGHREQFF. CDR3 nucleotides: TGTGCCAGCAGCATTAATACAGGGCATCGTGAGCAGTTCTTC.

The genes are TRBV9 and TRBJ1-3; D is unresolved. Germline values: CDR1 SGDLS, CDR2 YYNGEE. V lost 2 bases to trimming and J lost 4 bases, with 4 bases between them. This CDR3 contains 12 residues. The CDR3 DNA is TGTGCCAGCAGCGTCGACGGAAACACCATATATTTT. Protein product: CASSVDGNTIYF.

This chain joins TRBV27 and TRBJ2-1; TRBD2 aligns across 12 bases. This CDR3 has 18 residues. Germline trimming cut 2 bases from V and 5 bases from J; bases unmatched to any gene: 10. Germline V gene sequence: CDR1 MNHEY, CDR2 SMNVEV (reference sequence). The CDR3 is CASSLPSLAGGPHNEQFF. The CDR3 DNA reads as TGTGCCAGCAGTTTACCCTCTCTAGCGGGAGGGCCCCACAATGAGCAGTTCTTC.

The chain couples TRBV11-2 to TRBJ2-3; D gene unclear. The V gene's germline CDR1 is SGHAT and CDR2 FQNNGV. V was cut by 5 bases and J by 1 base, with 13 bases left in between. The CDR3 runs 15 residues. The CDR3 is CASSPLGWGTDTQYF. The CDR3, as DNA: TGTGCCAGCAGCCCCTTGGGGTGGGGCACAGATACGCAGTATTTT.

This sequence joins TRBV9 and TRBJ2-1, with TRBD2 identical over 7 bases. J lost 5 bases, V lost 0 bases, and 5 bases had no gene match. The CDR3 spans 15 residues. CDR1 is SGDLS and CDR2 is YYNGEE in the germline V gene. The CDR3 spells CASSVGASGHNEQFF. The CDR3 coding sequence is TGTGCCAGCAGCGTAGGGGCTAGCGGCCACAATGAGCAGTTCTTC.

This chain uses TRBV16 with TRBJ1-2, with 7 positions matching TRBD1. Germline loops: CDR1 KGHSY, CDR2 FQNENV. The ends lost 6 bases at V and 2 bases at J; junction bases unmatched: 15. The CDR3 covers 17 residues. The CDR3 DNA reads as TGTGCCAGCAGACAAAATGGGTTGACAGGGACCAACTATGGCTACACCTTC. Translation gives CASRQNGLTGTNYGYTF.